What follows describes a single TCR beta chain. Its cognate antigen is unknown. These data come from a study of blood T cells in healthy people across ages. Study context: Template switching recovered approximately one barcoded beta molecule for every two T cells. Study-level results: A strong correlation between TCR beta diversity and naive T cell percentage was seen. Diversity figures based on one million T cells were deemed too low. Higher diversity and more naive CD4+ cells were features of long-lived donors, compared to aged donors.

A J-beta primer mix and a sample-barcoded 5' primer were used in a second PCR of roughly 6 to 11 cycles. TCRdb redid the calling of the 5' RACE reads with MiXCR, one entry per CDR3 protein. The sample shows over 1.5 million distinct CDR3 sequences, about 50% of them seen only once. The CDR3 totals 19 residues. Germline lookup yields CDR1 LGHNA and CDR2 YNFKEQ. V dropped 0 bases and J dropped 13; count of bases not matched to a gene: 21. The TCR sequence derives from a middle-aged woman in good health. V gene TRBV4-2 combines with J gene TRBJ2-1; 10 positions agree with TRBD2. The sequenced material came from blood. This chain's CDR3 is CASSQDFSVAGGPRETQFF. CDR3 coding DNA: TGTGCCAGCAGCCAAGATTTTTCTGTAGCGGGGGGACCTCGGGAGACCCAGTTCTTC.